This T cell receptor beta chain was captured in a study of T cell clusters in autoimmune cytopenias. Tens of thousands of genome equivalents of blood DNA were amplified for TRB. Untreated chronic lymphocytic leukemia controls without autoimmune cytopenia had mean and median ages of 65 and 63 years. Study findings and constraints: Clustering suggested that physiological T cell clusters were missing in primary autoimmune cytopenia patients.

Multiplex touch-down PCR amplified TRB using TRB-A and TRB-B pools in one tube. For each CDR3 protein, TCRdb gives one entry from its re-call of the multiplex PCR reads, without DNA. The listing records several hundred distinct CDR3 sequences. This CDR3 has 17 residues. Per germline, CDR1 SGHRS and CDR2 YFSETQ. Measured by frequency, this clonotype is medium-sized (0.01 to 0.1%). The antigen remains undetermined. The same sample was also studied in work on T cell repertoires in aging, cancer and after chemotherapy. As that study records: Untreated cancer patients had significantly lower blood TCR diversity than age-matched healthy donors. Median generation probability rose over the chemotherapy interval in each cancer cohort, suggesting rebound thymic output.

The chain is built from TRBV5-1 and TRBJ2-2; the D call from TCRdb, TRBD2, cannot be confirmed without DNA. The receptor was isolated from a human donor with chronic lymphocytic leukemia. The sequenced sample was peripheral blood. The CDR3 spells CASSFSPSGSNTGELFF. The full variable domain, in which reference TRBV5-1 and TRBJ2-2 provide the parts outside the CDR3, is KAGVTQTPRYLIKTRGQQVTLSCSPISGHRSVSWYQQTPGQGLQFLFEYFSETQRNKGNFPGRFSGRQFSNSRSEMNVSTLELGDSALYLCASSFSPSGSNTGELFFGEGSRLTVL.